This is a list of T cell receptor beta chains from one sample in a study of blood T cell repertoires in COVID-19. Produced via immunoSEQ multiplex PCR; TCRdb's table is partial and in-frame only. The sample has around 170,000 clones; around 90% are singletons. The sequencing sample was made of peripheral blood. The receptors stem from a man between 60 and 75 years old with acute or convalescent COVID-19. Both conserved end residues are part of each CDR3. The D gene is left open where the match is weak.

D: -
V: TRBV3-1/TRBV3-2
CDR3: CASSQRGLSEAFF

D: TRBD2
V: TRBV9
CDR3: CASSVSSGLYNEQFF

D: TRBD1
V: TRBV9
CDR3: CASSVVALGQGPGEQYF

D: TRBD1
V: TRBV15
CDR3: CATSREGGTGVHTEAFF

D: TRBD2
V: TRBV5-4
CDR3: CASSLRASGGADTQYF

D: -
V: TRBV19
CDR3: CASSIFGGRNEQFF

D: TRBD1
V: TRBV3-1/TRBV3-2
CDR3: CASSQGQGSTEAFF

D: TRBD1
V: TRBV12-3/TRBV12-4
CDR3: CASSTTGLGTQYF

D: -
V: TRBV18
CDR3: CASSLTGALTEAFF

D: -
V: TRBV3-1/TRBV3-2
CDR3: CASSQTRLRGLETQYF

D: TRBD1
V: TRBV19
CDR3: CASSTRDRLNEQFF

D: TRBD1
V: TRBV4-1
CDR3: CASSQASLNRGNEQFF

D: -
V: TRBV10-3
CDR3: CAIKGGAPNYGYTF

D: -
V: TRBV27
CDR3: CASSFAGWDGYTF

D: -
V: TRBV5-4
CDR3: CASSLGAGPTYEQYF

D: TRBD1
V: TRBV6-1
CDR3: CASSEVDRAGEKLFF

D: -
V: TRBV5-6
CDR3: CASSSLDSYEQYF

D: -
V: TRBV19
CDR3: CASSSREKRAEAFF

D: -
V: TRBV20-1
CDR3: CSASQSDYGYTF

D: -
V: TRBV6-5
CDR3: CASSYSLASYEQYF

D: -
V: TRBV15
CDR3: CATSRDRGRGYEQYF

D: TRBD2
V: TRBV19
CDR3: CASTPLAGGFGELFF

D: -
V: TRBV5-1
CDR3: CASSFAGSTDTQYF

D: -
V: TRBV20-1
CDR3: CSASNSLNRGYTF

D: -
V: TRBV21-1
CDR3: CASSTEGQGDTEAFF

D: TRBD2
V: TRBV30
CDR3: CAWVPRSAGDPNEQFF

D: -
V: TRBV19
CDR3: CASSIGGNGNTIYF

D: -
V: TRBV6-1
CDR3: CASSEEAYAYYEQYF

D: -
V: TRBV3-1/TRBV3-2
CDR3: CASSQGRGGYTF